These 29 T cell receptor delta chains were all obtained from the same sample, sequenced in a study of fetal and pediatric gammadelta thymocytes. TCRdb reran clone calling via CATT on the reads. The sample lists about 2,200 delta-chain clones; around 23% were seen once. Sequenced: non-Vgamma9Vdelta2 gamma-delta T cells from the thymus. Subset meaning: CD3+gammadeltaTCR+ thymocytes not co-expressing Vgamma9 and Vdelta2. These receptors came from a child who underwent cardiac surgery and was recorded as healthy.

This clone is large in the sample. This chain joins TRDV3 and TRDJ1; TRDD3 matches at 13 bases. V lost 4 bases, J lost 7 bases, and 15 bases stayed unmatched. Germline lookup yields CDR1 TVYSNPD and CDR2 GDNSRS (reference sequence). The CDR3 length is 16 residues. In DNA, the CDR3 is TGTGCCTACCCTTCCTCCAACTGGGGGATACGAGGTAAACTCATCTTT. Translated, it gives CAYPSSNWGIRGKLIF.

Sample share makes this clone medium-sized. The chain is built from TRDV1 and TRDJ1; 11 nucleotides match TRDD3. The CDR3 contains 24 residues. The germline V gene has CDR1 TSWWSYY and CDR2 QGS. The V and J ends lost 1 base and 0 bases, in that order; junction bases with no gene match: 25. CDR3 amino acids: CALGERPVLLRFGGYEGYTDKLIF. Written as DNA, the CDR3 is TGTGCTCTTGGGGAACGTCCGGTCCTACTCCGCTTTGGGGGATACGAGGGGTACACCGATAAACTCATCTTT.

This clone ranks as medium-sized. This rearrangement joins TRDV1 to TRDJ1; maybe TRDD3 (9 bases). This CDR3 comprises 18 residues. The V gene's germline CDR1 is TSWWSYY and CDR2 QGS. V lost 1 base and J 9 bases, leaving 27 bases between the germline ends. CDR3: CALGEPGLPIPGGSELIF. As DNA, the CDR3 is TGTGCTCTTGGGGAACCAGGCCTTCCTATTCCTGGGGGATCGGAACTCATCTTT.

As concerns this clone: One base away lies a much larger clone, so this may be a sequencing read error. The chain joins TRDV1 to TRDJ1; D uncertain. Germline CDR1 is TSWWSYY and CDR2 is QGS. V lost 3 bases and J 1 base, leaving 12 bases between the germline ends. The CDR3 runs 15 residues. CDR3 in amino acids: CALGDPARPTDKLIF. DNA for the CDR3: TGTGCTCTTGGGGACCCCGCCCGCCCCACCGATAAACTCATCTTT.

In its sample, this clone was seen a few times. The genes are TRDV1 and TRDJ2; 10 nucleotides match TRDD3. The germline CDR1 and CDR2 sequences are TSWWSYY and QGS. CDR3 size: 23 residues. The J segment lost 0 bases and the V segment lost 0 bases, leaving 19 bases of the junction unmatched. CDR3 sequence (DNA): TGTGCTCTTGGGGAACTAGCAATCCCCACGGGGGATACGCTCCCAGCTTTGACAGCACAACTCTTCTTT. This sequence encodes CALGELAIPTGDTLPALTAQLFF.

As concerns this clone: It may be a read error: a sequence one base away is much more abundant. The genes are TRDV1 and TRDJ1; D is perhaps TRDD3 (5 bases). Germline values: CDR1 TSWWSYY, CDR2 QGS. This CDR3 contains 17 residues. The ends were cut back, 4 bases at V and 0 bases at J, with 18 bases in the middle. The CDR3 protein is CALGVWPGGLHTDKLIF. CDR3 coding DNA: TGTGCTCTTGGGGTTTGGCCGGGGGGGCTCCACACCGATAAACTCATCTTT.

This chain joins TRDV3 and TRDJ1; 11 positions match TRDD3. With 2 bases clipped from V and 2 bases from J, the junction kept 22 bases outside the gene matches. CDR3 size: 20 residues. Per germline, CDR1 TVYSNPD and CDR2 GDNSRS (reference sequence). The CDR3 protein is CAFFPTHVLGGYGRTDKLIF. CDR3 DNA sequence: TGTGCCTTTTTTCCTACCCACGTCCTTGGGGGATACGGAAGGACCGATAAACTCATCTTT.

This clone is medium-sized (0.01 to 0.1%) within its sample. The rearrangement links TRDV1 to TRDJ2; 11 bases line up with TRDD3. V shed 9 bases and J 8 bases; nucleotides not matched to a gene: 47. The CDR3 contains 27 residues. Germline CDR1 TSWWSYY, CDR2 QGS. The chain's CDR3 is CALRVWFLHSRTLGDTSRLKRGAQLFF. The CDR3 DNA reads as TGTGCTCTGAGGGTTTGGTTCCTCCACTCCCGAACTCTGGGGGATACATCGCGCCTGAAACGGGGTGCACAACTCTTCTTT.

This chain links TRDV1 with TRDJ1; 12 bases align to TRDD3. The V gene end was trimmed by 4 bases and the J gene end by 3 bases; junction bases not matched to a gene: 21. This CDR3 region has 21 residues. Germline CDR1 reads TSWWSYY; CDR2 reads QGS. The DNA of the CDR3 is TGTGCTCTTGGGGTCTCGTTCCCCAGGGCAACTTACTGGGGGATACCCGATAAACTCATCTTT. Translated: CALGVSFPRATYWGIPDKLIF.

The rearrangement uses TRDV3 and TRDJ1, with 9 bases identical to TRDD3. The ends lost 5 bases at V and 1 base at J; junction bases unmatched: 17. CDR1 TVYSNPD and CDR2 GDNSRS come from the germline V gene (reference sequence). This CDR3 has 17 residues. The CDR3 protein is CAAAVLYWGRVTDKLIF. CDR3 in DNA: TGTGCCGCGGCTGTCCTGTACTGGGGGAGGGTCACCGATAAACTCATCTTT.

Note on this clone: This may stem from a read error, because a much larger clone lies one nucleotide away. V gene TRDV1 combines with J gene TRDJ4; 12 nucleotides match TRDD3. The J call could be wrong; TRDJ1 is a better fit for the DNA end. Germline CDR1 TSWWSYY, CDR2 QGS. The CDR3 length is 20 residues. The CDR3 sequence is CAPGERPPTGGYPFTDKLIF. The CDR3 DNA follows: TGTGCTCCTGGGGAAAGACCCCCCACTGGGGGATACCCCTTCACCGATAAACTCATCTTT.

By share, this clone ranks as large. The chain recombines TRDV1 with TRDJ1; 13 nucleotides align to TRDD3. The CDR3 totals 23 residues. Germline V CDR1 and CDR2: TSWWSYY, QGS. The V gene end was trimmed by 3 bases and the J gene end by 0 bases; junction bases not matched to a gene: 22. This chain's CDR3 is CALGDENFLRSTGGYAYTDKLIF. The CDR3 DNA follows: TGTGCTCTTGGGGATGAGAACTTCCTACGTTCAACTGGGGGATACGCGTACACCGATAAACTCATCTTT.

By share of the sample, this clone is medium-sized. This chain connects TRDV3 to TRDJ1, with 7 bases lining up with TRDD2. J gave up 5 bases and V 4 bases, and 19 bases lay outside the gene matches. The CDR3 consists of 16 residues. Germline CDR1 is TVYSNPD and CDR2 is GDNSRS (reference sequence). The CDR3 DNA is TGTGCCTCTCTGTTTCCTACGGAATATACAGGAGATAAACTCATCTTT. It yields the protein CASLFPTEYTGDKLIF.

By frequency in the sample, this clone is large (0.1 to 1%). The chain has TRAV29/DV5 and TRDJ1, with D maybe TRDD2 (6 bases). This CDR3 is 18 amino acids long. Per the germline V gene, CDR1 is NSMFDY and CDR2 is ISSIKDK. The germline V and J ends were trimmed by 2 bases and 0 bases, with 23 bases remaining between them. The chain's CDR3 is CAASEVLRPGLYTDKLIF. The CDR3 nucleotides read TGTGCAGCAAGTGAGGTCCTACGACCGGGCCTGTACACCGATAAACTCATCTTT.

Within the sample, this clone is medium-sized. The chain couples TRDV1 to TRDJ1; TRDD2 or TRDD3 may be the D gene (8 bases each). The germline CDR1 and CDR2 sequences are TSWWSYY and QGS. There are 22 residues in the CDR3. V was pared by 2 bases and J by 0 bases, with 31 bases between. CDR3 in amino acids: CALGEASYPVLGVFTYTDKLIF. The DNA for the CDR3 is TGTGCTCTTGGGGAAGCTTCCTACCCCGTACTGGGGGTCTTTACGTACACCGATAAACTCATCTTT.

This clone was counted between two and nine times. The chain carries TRDV1 and TRDJ1; 8 bases match TRDD3. The V gene end was trimmed by 0 bases and the J gene end by 0 bases; junction bases not matched to a gene: 27. The germline V gene encodes CDR1 TSWWSYY and CDR2 QGS. This CDR3 has 24 amino acids. The CDR3 coding sequence is TGTGCTCTTGGGGAACTAGCGGACGTCCTACAACTGGGGGTCACGCCGGGGTACACCGATAAACTCATCTTT. Translation: CALGELADVLQLGVTPGYTDKLIF.

This clone is classed as medium-sized. The sample holds other DNA sequences that translate to the same CDR3. The chain combines TRDV1 with TRDJ1, with a weak D call TRDD3 (5 bases). In germline, CDR1 is TSWWSYY, CDR2 QGS. This CDR3 spans 26 amino acids. The germline V and J ends were trimmed by 2 bases and 0 bases, with 43 bases remaining between them. Here the CDR3 DNA reads TGTGCTCTTGGGGAAAGGTCGATTTATAACGAAGTAACTTCGGGGACGGATAGGGGTGACACCGATAAACTCATCTTT. Translated, it gives CALGERSIYNEVTSGTDRGDTDKLIF.

Judged by abundance, this clone is medium-sized. The same CDR3 also results from other DNA sequences found in this sample. J is TRDJ1 and V is TRDV1; 8 nucleotides agree with TRDD2. Germline V gives CDR1 TSWWSYY, CDR2 QGS. The J segment lost 5 bases and the V segment lost 4 bases, leaving 18 bases of the junction unmatched. This CDR3 is built from 18 residues. CDR3 sequence (DNA): TGTGCTCTTGGGGGGAACCTTCCTAAGTTATCGCCCCGGGATAAACTCATCTTT. Protein: CALGGNLPKLSPRDKLIF.

This clone is medium-sized by share. The chain uses TRDV1 and TRDJ2; 7 bases match TRDD3. In germline, CDR1 is TSWWSYY, CDR2 QGS. With 4 bases clipped from V and 7 bases from J, the junction kept 12 bases outside the gene matches. This CDR3 has 16 residues. CDR3 nucleotide sequence: TGTGCTCTTGGGGGTATCGAACGGGATACTAGAGCACAACTCTTCTTT. Translating gives CALGGIERDTRAQLFF.

This clone was seen only once. Being one base from a much bigger clone, this may be a read error. This chain uses TRDV1 with TRDJ1; 8 bases agree with TRDD3. The germline V gene has CDR1 TSWWSYY and CDR2 QGS. Germline trimming cut 0 bases from V and 8 bases from J; bases unmatched to any gene: 11. This CDR3 has 16 residues. The CDR3: CALGELVSRYWGKLIF. The CDR3 DNA is TGTGCTCTTGGGGAACTAGTATCTCGGTACTGGGGGAAACTCATCTTT.

The J gene is TRDJ1, the V gene TRDV1; 7 bases are shared with TRDD3. Germline V gives CDR1 TSWWSYY, CDR2 QGS. This CDR3 has 24 amino acids. The junction had 28 bases not matched to a gene; V was cut back by 0 bases and J by 0 bases. CDR3 sequence: CALGELVNDLVPYWGSAYTDKLIF. CDR3 bases: TGTGCTCTTGGGGAACTAGTGAACGACCTAGTCCCTTACTGGGGATCGGCGTACACCGATAAACTCATCTTT.

By share of the sample, this clone is large. The V gene is TRAV38-2/DV8, the J gene TRDJ1, with D perhaps TRDD2 (5 bases). Per the germline V gene, CDR1 is TSESDYY and CDR2 is QEAYKQQN. The CDR3 is 21 amino acids. V lost 0 bases and J lost 2, with 29 bases in between. The CDR3 region has the DNA TGTGCTTATAGGAGCGCGTGGTACCTACCGGACTGCTACGCCGGGACCGATAAACTCATCTTT. Its protein product is CAYRSAWYLPDCYAGTDKLIF.

This clone came up a few times. A read error is possible here, since a much larger clone lies one base away. The V gene is TRAV29/DV5, the J gene TRDJ1, with TRDD3 identical over 13 bases. The CDR3 totals 22 residues. Trimming cost V 2 bases and J 2 bases; bases outside gene matches: 24. Germline V CDR1 and CDR2: NSMFDY, ISSIKDK. As DNA, the CDR3 is TGTGCAGCAAGGCCCTCTTCCTACCTACCTTTACTGGGGGATACGCGAACCGATAAACTCATCTTT. This gives the protein CAARPSSYLPLLGDTRTDKLIF. The variable domain in full, with the rest retrieved from reference TRAV29/DV5 and TRDJ1, is DQQVKQNSPSLSVQEGRISILNCDYTNSMFDYFLWYKKYPAEGPTFLISISSIKDKNEDGRFTVFLNKSAKHLSLHIVPSQPGDSAVYFCAARPSSYLPLLGDTRTDKLIFGKGTRVTVEP.

Details on this clone: Just one base apart from a much larger clone, this may be a read error. The chain employs TRDV1 and TRDJ1; D may be TRDD3 (5 bases). V lost 3 bases to trimming and J lost 0 bases, with 20 bases between them. This CDR3 is 18 amino acids long. In germline, CDR1 is TSWWSYY, CDR2 QGS. The CDR3 protein is CALGEDPGCRSYTDKLIF. The CDR3 bases are TGTGCTCTTGGGGAGGACCCGGGATGCAGATCGTACACCGATAAACTCATCTTT.

This clone is labeled medium-sized. The V gene is TRDV1, the J gene TRDJ1, with D perhaps matching TRDD3 (6 bases). The V gene lost 4 bases and the J gene lost 3 bases, with 15 bases spanning the gap. The CDR3 is 15 residues long. CDR1 is TSWWSYY and CDR2 is QGS in the germline V gene. CDR3 loop: CALGGYVTTPDKLIF. DNA for the CDR3: TGTGCTCTTGGGGGATACGTGACTACTCCCGATAAACTCATCTTT.

This chain connects TRDV1 to TRDJ1; 11 positions agree with TRDD3. This CDR3 contains 19 residues. Germline V lookup: CDR1 TSWWSYY, CDR2 QGS. V trimming: 2 bases; J trimming: 4 bases; junction bases outside the gene matches: 15. CDR3 sequence: CALGETCLPHTGGYDKLIF. DNA for the CDR3: TGTGCTCTTGGGGAAACTTGCCTTCCTCATACTGGGGGATACGATAAACTCATCTTT.

In this sample, this clone turned up a few times. This sequence joins TRDV1 and TRDJ1, with D possibly being TRDD2 (5 bases). The V gene lost 2 bases and the J gene lost 3 bases, with 25 bases spanning the gap. This CDR3 comprises 19 residues. Germline V gene sequence: CDR1 TSWWSYY, CDR2 QGS. As DNA, the CDR3 is TGTGCTCTTGGGGAAAACAAGAGGCCCTCGGATGATTCCTCCGATAAACTCATCTTT. Amino acid sequence: CALGENKRPSDDSSDKLIF.

By frequency in the sample, this clone is large. V usage is TRDV1 and J usage is TRDJ1; 12 nucleotides align to TRDD3. With V trimmed by 2 bases and J by 1 base, 14 bases remained unmatched. The CDR3 loop spans 20 amino acids. CDR1 and CDR2 from the germline V gene are TSWWSYY and QGS. The CDR3 DNA is TGTGCTCTTGGGGAAAGACCCCCCACTGGGGGATACCCCTTCACCGATAAACTCATCTTT. It translates to CALGERPPTGGYPFTDKLIF.

As regards this clone: Since a much larger clone is just one base distant, this may be a read error. The chain combines TRDV1 with TRDJ1; D unclear. The germline V gene has CDR1 TSWWSYY and CDR2 QGS. CDR3 length: 17 amino acids. Trimming removed 4 bases at V and 1 base at J, with 19 bases between. The CDR3 region is CALGAFSTKDSTDKLIF. The DNA for the CDR3 is TGTGCTCTTGGGGCTTTTTCTACAAAAGATTCCACCGATAAACTCATCTTT.